This T cell receptor beta chain was captured by sequencing in a study of T-cell reconstitution after alpha-beta-depleted transplantation in children. Library preparation (for TCRbeta) was performed with unique molecular identifiers. MiXCR, run by TCRdb on the PCR reads, gives a single entry per CDR3 protein. The sample has a few hundred thousand distinct CDR3 sequences, around a tenth seen once; the top ten hold around a quarter. This clonotype was seen at least ten times. Its antigen is not known. Between the trimmed V and J ends, which lost 7 bases and 7 bases, there was a span of 17 bases. The CDR3 covers 14 residues. The V gene's germline CDR1 is ENHRY and CDR2 SYGVKD. Study observations and caveats: Most T-cell counts and diversity one year after the transplant came from T cells that were newly produced. Alpha-beta T cells about two months after transplant reportedly derived from several hundred expanded graft clones. Surviving recipient cells, namely T cells and thymic progenitors, were the source of high day-60 TCRbeta diversity in some patients.

The clonotype comes from a male patient aged 2-15 years who had a stem cell transplant for chronic granulomatous disease, so the T cells may come from the graft donor. The material sequenced was peripheral blood, taken 180 days after TCRalphabeta/CD19-depleted stem cell transplant. This chain connects TRBV10-3 to TRBJ2-1; D assignment may be TRBD1 or TRBD2 (5 bases each). The CDR3 loop is CAIMGTFSGNEQFF. DNA of the CDR3: TGTGCCATCATGGGGACCTTTTCGGGGAATGAGCAGTTCTTC.